This T cell receptor (beta chain) was sequenced during a study of PD-L1 blockade in urothelial cancer. Profiling relied on immunoSEQ multiplex PCR, and the TCRdb table lists in-frame clones only, not all of them. The data hold some 60,000 clones, with around 83% observed a single time. This CDR3 is built from 18 residues. The germline CDR1 and CDR2 sequences are SGHRS and YFSETQ. With V trimmed by 0 bases and J by 5 bases, 10 bases remained unmatched. Specimen: PBMCs, collected around atezolizumab (anti-PD-L1) treatment. The origin of this receptor is a man in his fifties or sixties with urothelial cancer. This chain links TRBV5-1 with TRBJ2-2; 10 positions agree with TRBD2. The CDR3 DNA follows: TGCGCCAGCAGCTTGGTCGTGCTAGCGGGAGATCAGACCGGGGAGCTGTTTTTT. Protein product: CASSLVVLAGDQTGELFF.